The source of this T cell receptor (beta chain) is a study of Graves' ophthalmopathy and Graves' hyperthyroidism. Study-level points and caveats: Most clonotypes expanded in thyroid above 0.001 frequency were present in blood too.

In this sample, this clonotype turned up many times. Antigen unknown. Using RNA transcripts, the TCR beta CDR3 regions were amplified. Scientists carried out first-round RT-PCR using HTBI primers and then a second-round multiplex PCR. In TCRdb, the multiplex PCR reads were re-called with MiXCR into one record per CDR3 protein. The data show fewer than 650,000 distinct CDR3 sequences, over 20% seen once. Stable hyperthyroidism denotes an absence of ophthalmopathy throughout 18 months of follow-up. Clinical symptoms, serum thyroxine, TRAb, thyroid ultrasound and orbital computed tomography were relied on for diagnosis. The sequence came from a woman under 30 with stable Graves' hyperthyroidism. Some clones in this sample may be carry-over from other donors' samples. Sequences were obtained from peripheral blood.

The CDR3 reads CASGLKPTGELFF. DNA for the CDR3: TGTGCTAGTGGTTTGAAACCCACCGGGGAGCTGTTTTTT. This chain joins TRBV12-5 and TRBJ2-2; D is uncertain. The V gene's germline CDR1 is LGHNT and CDR2 FRNRAP. The V and J ends lost 2 bases and 4 bases respectively, with 5 bases between them. The CDR3 runs 13 residues.